These 10 T cell receptor beta chains originate from one sample sequenced in a study of blood T cell repertoires in COVID-19. TCRdb's table, derived via immunoSEQ multiplex PCR, lists solely in-frame clones and lacks some. The sample includes around 200,000 clones, less than 80% of them seen just once. Sequenced input: peripheral blood. The receptors derive from a man aged 45 to 65 who had recovered from COVID-19.

In this sample, this clone turned up many times. The V and J genes are TRBV5-1 and TRBJ2-2; 8 bases fit TRBD1. The germline V gene encodes CDR1 SGHRS and CDR2 YFSETQ. The length of the CDR3 is 15 residues. J lost 3 bases, V lost 7 bases, and 8 bases had no gene match. CDR3 sequence (DNA): TGCGCCAGCGCATTACAGGGGGGCGACACCGGGGAGCTGTTTTTT. Protein product: CASALQGGDTGELFF.

The J gene is TRBJ2-3, the V gene TRBV2, with 11 bases matching TRBD2. The CDR3 length is 12 residues. Germline lookup yields CDR1 SNHLY and CDR2 FYNNEI. Losses at the gene ends were 9 bases for V and 5 bases for J; bases not matched to a gene: 1. DNA for the CDR3: TGTGCCAGTGGACTAGCGGGAGATACGCAGTATTTT. This encodes CASGLAGDTQYF.

The chain combines TRBV14 with TRBJ1-3; D not resolved. This CDR3 spans 13 amino acids. Trimming shortened V by 1 base and J by 4 bases, and 5 bases separated the two germline ends. Germline V gives CDR1 SGHDN, CDR2 FVKESK. CDR3 loop: CASSQAGGNTIYF. The CDR3 DNA is TGTGCCAGCAGCCAAGCGGGGGGAAACACCATATATTTT.

The CDR3 region is CAWKVAKGEGYTF. DNA for the CDR3: TGTGCCTGGAAAGTCGCCAAAGGAGAAGGCTACACCTTC. J is TRBJ1-2 and V is TRBV30; unclear D gene. The V gene lost 4 bases and the J gene lost 8 bases, with 17 bases spanning the gap. The CDR3 is 13 amino acids. Germline-derived CDR1 and CDR2 are GTSNPN and SVGIG (reference sequence).

V is TRBV3-1 (or the pseudogene TRBV3-2) and J is TRBJ1-5; 10 bases line up with TRBD1. The CDR3 covers 13 residues. The germline CDR1 and CDR2 sequences are LGHDT and YNNKEL (reference sequence). Unmatched junction bases numbered 1, after V lost 4 bases and J lost 7 bases. In DNA, the CDR3 is TGTGCCAGCAGCCGACAGGGGGCCCAGCCCCAGCATTTT. Translated, it gives CASSRQGAQPQHF.

The CDR3 loop is CASSSLYEQYF. The CDR3 nucleotides read TGTGCCAGCTCCTCCCTCTACGAGCAGTACTTC. This sequence joins TRBV2 and TRBJ2-7; D ambiguous. This CDR3 spans 11 amino acids. Germline loops: CDR1 SNHLY, CDR2 FYNNEI. The V and J ends lost 8 bases and 3 bases respectively, with 8 bases between them.

The rearrangement joins TRBV28 to TRBJ1-1; 7 nucleotides align to TRBD1. CDR1 is MDHEN and CDR2 is SYDVKM in the germline V gene. There are 11 residues in the CDR3. V shed 8 bases, J shed 8 bases, and the junction held 5 bases outside the gene matches. The chain's CDR3 is CASRTGLEAFF. The DNA of the CDR3 is TGTGCCAGCCGGACAGGCCTCGAAGCTTTCTTT.

V and J are TRBV4-2 and TRBJ2-2; 7 bases map to TRBD2. V lost 1 base and J lost 5; bases outside the gene matches: 7. Per the germline V gene, CDR1 is LGHNA and CDR2 is YNFKEQ. The CDR3 spans 16 residues. CDR3 in DNA: TGTGCCAGCAGCCAAGCCCCTGGGGGGGAAACCGGGGAGCTGTTTTTT. It encodes CASSQAPGGETGELFF.

V usage is TRBV9 and J usage is TRBJ1-2; 7 bases match TRBD1. The CDR3 totals 15 residues. Trimming took 3 bases from V and 7 from J; bases not matched to a gene: 12. Germline loops: CDR1 SGDLS, CDR2 YYNGEE. In DNA form, the CDR3 reads TGTGCCAGCAGCGGGATCCTTGACAGGGTCAGTGGCTACACCTTC. This translates into CASSGILDRVSGYTF.

CDR3 sequence (DNA): TGTGCCAGCAGCTTTGCTAGCGGGAGTTCCTACAATGAGCAGTTCTTC. It translates to CASSFASGSSYNEQFF. The gene calls are TRBV7-9 and TRBJ2-1, with 10 bases aligning to TRBD2. The J segment lost 1 base and the V segment lost 3 bases, leaving 3 bases of the junction unmatched. CDR3 size: 16 residues. Germline V gene data show CDR1 as SEHNR and CDR2 as FQNEAQ (reference sequence).